One and the same sample provided the 26 T cell receptor beta chains below, sequenced in a study of blood T cell repertoires in COVID-19. The data were produced by immunoSEQ multiplex PCR, yet TCRdb's version contains in-frame clones alone and is incomplete. The sample gives 250,000 to 350,000 clones, 75% to 95% of which show up once; under 7% is in the top ten. Source material: peripheral blood. The origin of the receptors is a young woman with COVID-19, enrolled during active disease.

The chain recombines TRBV5-1 with TRBJ1-2; D possibly corresponds to TRBD1 (5 bases). V lost 4 bases and J 6 bases, leaving 10 bases between the germline ends. The germline V gene encodes CDR1 SGHRS and CDR2 YFSETQ. This CDR3 contains 12 residues. The CDR3 here is CASSLQGDGYTF. In DNA form, the CDR3 reads TGCGCCAGCAGCCTACAAGGGGATGGCTACACCTTC.

The chain has TRBV7-9 and TRBJ1-5; D may be TRBD1 (6 bases). The CDR3 is 15 residues long. V dropped 6 bases and J dropped 2 bases, with 14 bases sitting between them. Germline lookup yields CDR1 SEHNR and CDR2 FQNEAQ (reference sequence). CDR3 DNA sequence: TGTGCCAGCAGTCTCGGTACAGGGCGCAATCAGCCCCAGCATTTT. Encoded protein: CASSLGTGRNQPQHF.

The CDR3 DNA follows: TGTGCCAGCAGCCATCTCGGGACTAGCGCATCGGATGAGCAGTTCTTC. It codes for CASSHLGTSASDEQFF. The chain employs TRBV4-2 and TRBJ2-1; 10 nucleotides line up with TRBD2. The V and J ends lost 3 bases and 8 bases, in that order; junction bases with no gene match: 10. CDR1 LGHNA and CDR2 YNFKEQ come from the germline V gene. The CDR3 covers 16 residues.

Here the CDR3 reads CASSFRGAQQLQPQHF. The CDR3 coding sequence is TGTGCCAGCAGTTTCCGGGGGGCGCAACAGTTGCAGCCCCAGCATTTT. The chain carries TRBV28 and TRBJ1-5; a weak D match, TRBD1 (6 bases). Trimming shortened V by 3 bases and J by 7 bases, and 19 bases separated the two germline ends. Germline V gives CDR1 MDHEN, CDR2 SYDVKM. This CDR3 region has 16 residues.

This chain links TRBV19 with TRBJ1-1, with TRBD1 identical over 7 bases. J lost 4 bases, V lost 9 bases, and 2 bases had no gene match. The CDR3 sequence is 11 residues long. Germline V gene data show CDR1 as LNHDA and CDR2 as SQIVND (reference sequence). CDR3 nucleotide sequence: TGTGCCAGACGACAGGGCACTGAAGCTTTCTTT. Amino acids: CARRQGTEAFF.

The chain joins TRBV5-1 to TRBJ2-3; D may be TRBD2 (6 bases). Looked up from germline, CDR1 is SGHRS and CDR2 is YFSETQ. Trimming pared 4 bases from V and 2 bases from J, leaving 20 bases between. This CDR3 is 17 amino acids long. CDR3 sequence reads: CASSPLASGEHTDTQYF. The CDR3 DNA reads TGCGCCAGCAGCCCCCTAGCGTCGGGTGAGCACACAGATACGCAGTATTTT.

The chain recombines TRBV24-1 with TRBJ1-2; no reliable D call. CDR3 length: 13 amino acids. CDR1 KGHDR and CDR2 SFDVKD come from the germline V gene. Trimming shortened V by 4 bases and J by 2 bases, and 7 bases separated the two germline ends. The CDR3 coding sequence is TGTGCCACCAGTGAACGACTGAACTATGGCTACACCTTC. This sequence encodes CATSERLNYGYTF.

Here the CDR3 DNA reads TGTGCCAGCAGTCCAGGACAGGGGAACTATGGCTACACCTTC. As protein: CASSPGQGNYGYTF. The gene calls are TRBV7-9 and TRBJ1-2, with 9 positions matching TRBD1. The CDR3 contains 14 residues. Germline V gene sequence: CDR1 SEHNR, CDR2 FQNEAQ (reference sequence). V lost 6 bases and J lost 2; bases outside the gene matches: 4. The entire variable domain, with the rest obtained from reference TRBV7-9 and TRBJ1-2, is as follows: DTGVSQNPRHKITKRGQNVTFRCDPISEHNRLYWYRQTLGQGPEFLTYFQNEAQLEKSRLLSDRFSAERPKGSFSTLEIQRTEQGDSAMYLCASSPGQGNYGYTFGSGTRLTVV.

This chain uses TRBV5-5 with TRBJ1-4; D call uncertain. The CDR3 is 15 amino acids. Trimming left V 0 bases short and J 8 bases short, with 14 bases between. Germline assignment: CDR1 SGHKS and CDR2 YYEKEE (reference sequence). The DNA of the CDR3 is TGTGCCAGCAGCTTGGGGACTCGGCATAGCGAAAAACTGTTTTTT. This codes for CASSLGTRHSEKLFF.

The gene calls are TRBV5-4 and TRBJ2-1; D is perhaps TRBD2 (5 bases). Germline CDR1 is SGHNT and CDR2 is YYREEE (reference sequence). V gave up 4 bases and J gave up 0 bases, with 11 bases separating them. CDR3 length equals 15 residues. This CDR3 is CASSHQAGSYNEQFF. The DNA for the CDR3 is TGTGCCAGCAGCCACCAGGCGGGCTCCTACAATGAGCAGTTCTTC.

This rearrangement joins TRBV7-2 to TRBJ1-2; D is perhaps TRBD1 (6 bases). V shed 5 bases and J shed 4 bases, with 14 bases lying between them. Germline-derived CDR1 and CDR2 are SGHTA and FQGNSA. The CDR3 runs to 14 residues. CDR3 coding DNA: TGTGCCAGCAGCCCAGGGGACACCTTCTATGGCTACACCTTC. Translation gives CASSPGDTFYGYTF.

This clone was seen only once. V usage is TRBV6-5 and J usage is TRBJ2-5, with D maybe TRBD1 (5 bases). CDR1 and CDR2 (germline): MNHEY, SVGAGI. The CDR3 totals 13 residues. V was pared by 0 bases and J by 5 bases, with 7 bases between. The chain's CDR3 is CASSYSWGETQYF. The CDR3 coding sequence is TGTGCCAGCAGTTACTCGTGGGGCGAGACCCAGTACTTC.

Worth noting for this clone: Other DNA sequences in the same sample also yield this CDR3. This rearrangement joins TRBV2 to TRBJ1-5, with D perhaps TRBD1 (5 bases). V lost 6 bases and J 0 bases, leaving 9 bases between the germline ends. CDR3 length: 14 amino acids. CDR1 and CDR2 from the germline V gene are SNHLY and FYNNEI. In DNA, the CDR3 is TGTGCCAGCAGCGCCGGGGGTAGCAATCAGCCCCAGCATTTT. It encodes CASSAGGSNQPQHF. The full variable domain, with the rest looked up from reference TRBV2 and TRBJ1-5, is EPEVTQTPSHQVTQMGQEVILRCVPISNHLYFYWYRQILGQKVEFLVSFYNNEISEKSEIFDDQFSVERPDGSNFTLKIRSTKLEDSAMYFCASSAGGSNQPQHFGDGTRLSIL.

The chain is built from TRBV28 and TRBJ1-5; D ambiguous. Trimming removed 3 bases from V and 2 bases from J, with 14 bases in between. Germline loops: CDR1 MDHEN, CDR2 SYDVKM. The CDR3 runs 16 residues. Written as DNA, the CDR3 is TGTGCCAGCAGTTTCGATGTCTCTGTAGGCAATCAGCCCCAGCATTTT. As protein: CASSFDVSVGNQPQHF.

This rearrangement joins TRBV12-3 or TRBV12-4 to TRBJ1-6; tentative D call: TRBD1 (5 bases). The CDR3 consists of 12 residues. The V end lost 4 bases, the J end lost 12 bases, and 10 bases lay between the germline ends. CDR3 in DNA: TGTGCCAGCAGTTCCGGCGGGGGACCCCTCCACTTT. Amino acid sequence: CASSSGGGPLHF.

The chain is built from TRBV7-3 and TRBJ1-2; maybe TRBD1 (6 bases). CDR3 length: 15 amino acids. V lost 1 base to trimming and J lost 6 bases, with 15 bases between them. Per the germline V gene, CDR1 is SGHTA and CDR2 is FQGTGA. Here the CDR3 reads CASSLNPRTVDGYTF. The CDR3 DNA sequence: TGTGCCAGCAGCTTAAACCCCCGGACAGTGGATGGCTACACCTTC. Drawing the rest from reference TRBV7-3 and TRBJ1-2, the complete variable domain is GAGVSQTPSNKVTEKGKYVELRCDPISGHTALYWYRQSLGQGPEFLIYFQGTGAADDSGLPNDRFFAVRPEGSVSTLKIQRTERGDSAVYLCASSLNPRTVDGYTFGSGTRLTVV.

This chain uses TRBV30 with TRBJ2-5, with 15 bases lining up with TRBD2. The CDR3 runs 21 residues. The ends lost 8 bases at V and 0 bases at J; junction bases unmatched: 22. CDR1 is GTSNPN and CDR2 is SVGIG in the germline V gene (reference sequence). CDR3 in amino acids: CARPHTMGTSGRPRYQETQYF. The CDR3 DNA is TGTGCCCGACCACACACCATGGGGACTAGCGGGAGGCCGAGGTACCAAGAGACCCAGTACTTC.

The rearrangement joins TRBV7-3 to TRBJ2-2; 8 bases match TRBD2. This CDR3 region has 15 residues. J was trimmed by 4 bases and V by 2 bases; bases with no gene match: 3. The V gene's germline CDR1 is SGHTA and CDR2 FQGTGA. CDR3 in DNA: TGTGCCAGCAGCTTAGGCCTAGCGGGCACCGGGGAGCTGTTTTTT. Residues: CASSLGLAGTGELFF. Drawing the rest from reference TRBV7-3 and TRBJ2-2, the complete variable domain is GAGVSQTPSNKVTEKGKYVELRCDPISGHTALYWYRQSLGQGPEFLIYFQGTGAADDSGLPNDRFFAVRPEGSVSTLKIQRTERGDSAVYLCASSLGLAGTGELFFGEGSRLTVL.

The chain has TRBV27 and TRBJ2-1; D may be TRBD1 (5 bases). Trimming pared 0 bases from V and 6 bases from J, leaving 6 bases between. Germline CDR1 reads MNHEY; CDR2 reads SMNVEV (reference sequence). The CDR3 extends over 13 amino acids. The CDR3 sequence is CASSLSRANEQFF. The CDR3 bases are TGTGCCAGCAGTTTATCCAGGGCCAATGAGCAGTTCTTC.

The chain uses TRBV28 and TRBJ2-7; TRBD1 is a possible D gene (5 bases). Trimming took 2 bases from V and 5 from J, leaving 10 bases between them. This CDR3 spans 13 amino acids. Germline assignment: CDR1 MDHEN and CDR2 SYDVKM. CDR3 protein: CASSLQGIHEQYF. The CDR3, as DNA: TGTGCCAGCAGTTTACAGGGAATCCACGAGCAGTACTTC.

A single count supports this clone. The chain employs TRBV7-9 and TRBJ1-2; D may be TRBD1 (6 bases). There are 14 residues in the CDR3. CDR1 is SEHNR and CDR2 is FQNEAQ in the germline V gene (reference sequence). Trimming removed 4 bases at V and 9 bases at J, with 18 bases between. The CDR3: CASSSLGQSRSYTF. CDR3 nucleotide sequence: TGTGCCAGCAGCTCCCTTGGACAGAGCCGAAGCTACACCTTC.

The rearrangement links TRBV19 to TRBJ1-5; D uncertain. The V gene's germline CDR1 is LNHDA and CDR2 SQIVND (reference sequence). The CDR3 is 14 amino acids. Trimming pared 3 bases from V and 2 bases from J, leaving 8 bases between. CDR3 protein: CASSIGPRNQPQHF. The CDR3 DNA reads TGTGCCAGTAGTATTGGCCCACGCAATCAGCCCCAGCATTTT.

This chain uses TRBV2 with TRBJ2-4; D may be TRBD1 (5 bases). V was pared by 10 bases and J by 3 bases, with 13 bases between. Germline assignment: CDR1 SNHLY and CDR2 FYNNEI. The CDR3 loop spans 13 amino acids. CDR3 amino acids: CATVGLGKNIQYF. DNA for the CDR3: TGTGCCACCGTGGGGCTGGGCAAAAACATTCAGTACTTC.

The chain uses TRBV27 and TRBJ2-7; no clear D gene. From germline, CDR1 is MNHEY and CDR2 SMNVEV (reference sequence). This CDR3 has 11 amino acids. V lost 10 bases to trimming and J lost 2 bases, with 9 bases between them. The CDR3 nucleotides read TGTGCCACCAGACGGGCCTACGAGCAGTACTTC. It translates to CATRRAYEQYF.

This chain uses TRBV6-2 or TRBV6-3 with TRBJ1-1; TRBD1 agrees at 9 bases. The CDR3 totals 18 residues. In germline, CDR1 is MNHEY, CDR2 SVGEGT. V gave up 3 bases and J gave up 4 bases; unmatched junction bases: 15. The CDR3: CASSYSSFPSDRGTEAFF. The CDR3 DNA reads TGTGCCAGCAGTTATTCTTCCTTCCCTTCGGACAGGGGCACTGAAGCTTTCTTT.

The chain combines TRBV10-3 with TRBJ1-2; D gene unclear. Trimming pared 0 bases from V and 8 bases from J, leaving 10 bases between. In germline, CDR1 is ENHRY, CDR2 SYGVKD. The CDR3 spans 13 residues. The CDR3 spells CAISESNMEGYTF. The CDR3 coding sequence is TGTGCCATCAGTGAGTCGAATATGGAGGGCTACACCTTC.